The rows below give T cell receptor beta chains drawn from one sample of a study of blood T cell repertoires in COVID-19. Measured with immunoSEQ multiplex PCR; TCRdb has only the in-frame clones, and not every one. The sample lists some 250,000 clones; about 86% were seen once. The material sequenced was peripheral blood. The source of these receptors is a woman aged 30 to 39 who had recovered from COVID-19. The CDR3 runs from the conserved cysteine through the conserved F or W. The D gene is left open where the match is weak. A clone size is listed for some rows: how often the clone was seen (once, few, many), or a class if it is expanded.

V gene: TRBV7-3
D gene: .
clone size: .
J gene: TRBJ2-2
CDR3 DNA: TGTGCCAGCAGCTCCCGGGACATTTCCACCGGGGAGCTGTTTTTT
CDR3 protein: CASSSRDISTGELFF

V gene: TRBV7-8
D gene: TRBD1
clone size: .
J gene: TRBJ1-1
CDR3 DNA: TGTGCCAGCAGCTTAGTCCAGGGGGTTAGCACTGAAGCTTTCTTT
CDR3 protein: CASSLVQGVSTEAFF

V gene: TRBV19
D gene: .
clone size: .
J gene: TRBJ2-3
CDR3 DNA: TGTGCCAGTAGTATAGGACCGGGACAAATGCTTGATACGCAGTATTTT
CDR3 protein: CASSIGPGQMLDTQYF

V gene: TRBV7-2
D gene: .
clone size: .
J gene: TRBJ2-1
CDR3 DNA: TGTGCCAGCAGCTCCTCGGGACTCACCAATGAGCAGTTCTTC
CDR3 protein: CASSSSGLTNEQFF

V gene: TRBV6-2/TRBV6-3
D gene: TRBD1
clone size: once
J gene: TRBJ2-5
CDR3 DNA: TGTGCCAGCAGTCATGACAGGGGGTATGAGACCCAGTACTTC
CDR3 protein: CASSHDRGYETQYF

V gene: TRBV3-1/TRBV3-2
D gene: TRBD2
clone size: .
J gene: TRBJ2-3
CDR3 DNA: TGTGCCAGCAGCCAAGATCTCCCCGGGACTAGCTGGGATACGCAGTATTTT
CDR3 protein: CASSQDLPGTSWDTQYF

V gene: TRBV3-1/TRBV3-2
D gene: TRBD2
clone size: .
J gene: TRBJ2-2
CDR3 DNA: TGTGCCAGCAGCCTGGGACTAGCGAACACCGGGGAGCTGTTTTTT
CDR3 protein: CASSLGLANTGELFF

V gene: TRBV2
D gene: TRBD1
clone size: .
J gene: TRBJ1-1
CDR3 DNA: TGTGCCAGCAGTGTTTGGACAGGGGGGGGCACTGAAGCTTTCTTT
CDR3 protein: CASSVWTGGGTEAFF

V gene: TRBV6-2/TRBV6-3
D gene: TRBD2
clone size: .
J gene: TRBJ2-3
CDR3 DNA: TGTGCCAGCAGTTACCCGAGTTGGACTAGCGGGGGGAGTACTACGCAGTATTTT
CDR3 protein: CASSYPSWTSGGSTTQYF

V gene: TRBV4-1
D gene: TRBD1
clone size: once
J gene: TRBJ2-7
CDR3 DNA: TGCGCCAGCAGCCTACCGGGACAGGGGGCCTACGAGCAGTACTTC
CDR3 protein: CASSLPGQGAYEQYF

V gene: TRBV18
D gene: TRBD2
clone size: .
J gene: TRBJ2-6
CDR3 DNA: TGTGCCAGCTCACCAATTCAGGCGGGGGGGTACTCTGGGGCCAACGTCCTGACTTTC
CDR3 protein: CASSPIQAGGYSGANVLTF

V gene: TRBV9
D gene: .
clone size: few
J gene: TRBJ1-2
CDR3 DNA: TGTGCCAGCAGCGTAGCTAACGGGGGAAGCTATGGCTACACCTTC
CDR3 protein: CASSVANGGSYGYTF

V gene: TRBV7-9
D gene: .
clone size: .
J gene: TRBJ1-4
CDR3 DNA: TGTGCCAGCAGCTTAGCGAGAGCACCTAATGAAAAACTGTTTTTT
CDR3 protein: CASSLARAPNEKLFF

V gene: TRBV6-5
D gene: .
clone size: .
J gene: TRBJ1-2
CDR3 DNA: TGTGCCAGCAGTTATGGCCAAGGGGAGGGGGGCTACACCTTC
CDR3 protein: CASSYGQGEGGYTF

V gene: TRBV6-5
D gene: .
clone size: .
J gene: TRBJ2-3
CDR3 DNA: TGTGCCAGTATGAGAGGAGCTAGCACAGATACGCAGTATTTT
CDR3 protein: CASMRGASTDTQYF

V gene: TRBV7-2
D gene: .
clone size: .
J gene: TRBJ1-4
CDR3 DNA: TGTGCCAGCAGCTTAGCGCCTACAGTTGGGGAAAAACTGTTTTTT
CDR3 protein: CASSLAPTVGEKLFF

V gene: TRBV10-3
D gene: .
clone size: .
J gene: TRBJ2-7
CDR3 DNA: TGTGCCATCAGTGGACAGATCTCCGAGCAGTACTTC
CDR3 protein: CAISGQISEQYF

V gene: TRBV6-5
D gene: TRBD1
clone size: .
J gene: TRBJ2-7
CDR3 DNA: TGTGCCAGCAGTTCGGGACAGGGCTACGAGCAGTACTTC
CDR3 protein: CASSSGQGYEQYF

V gene: TRBV10-1
D gene: TRBD2
clone size: .
J gene: TRBJ2-1
CDR3 DNA: TGCGCCAGCAGTTTAGGGACTAGCCTCTGTGAGCAGTTCTTC
CDR3 protein: CASSLGTSLCEQFF

V gene: TRBV9
D gene: .
clone size: .
J gene: TRBJ2-3
CDR3 DNA: TGTGCCAGCAGCGTAGGCGGGTTCACAGATACGCAGTATTTT
CDR3 protein: CASSVGGFTDTQYF

V gene: TRBV30
D gene: .
clone size: .
J gene: TRBJ1-1
CDR3 DNA: TGTGCCTGGACAGGGGTAAGGACTGAAGCTTTCTTT
CDR3 protein: CAWTGVRTEAFF

V gene: TRBV11-1
D gene: TRBD1
clone size: .
J gene: TRBJ2-7
CDR3 DNA: TGTGCCAGCACCACCATGGGACAGGGGCAGTACTTC
CDR3 protein: CASTTMGQGQYF

V gene: TRBV12-3/TRBV12-4
D gene: .
clone size: .
J gene: TRBJ2-5
CDR3 DNA: TGTGCCAGCACTCCGGAGGGGGAGACCCAGTACTTC
CDR3 protein: CASTPEGETQYF

V gene: TRBV3-1/TRBV3-2
D gene: .
clone size: .
J gene: TRBJ2-1
CDR3 DNA: TGTGCCAGCAGCCAAGATTTGCGGAATGAGCAGTTCTTC
CDR3 protein: CASSQDLRNEQFF

V gene: TRBV18
D gene: TRBD1
clone size: .
J gene: TRBJ1-6
CDR3 DNA: TGTGCCAGCTCACAGACCCGACAGGGGTCTTCACCCCTCCACTTT
CDR3 protein: CASSQTRQGSSPLHF

V gene: TRBV12-3/TRBV12-4
D gene: .
clone size: .
J gene: TRBJ2-2
CDR3 DNA: TGTGCCAGCAGTCCAGGGGGGTCCGGGGAGCTGTTTTTT
CDR3 protein: CASSPGGSGELFF

V gene: TRBV5-6
D gene: TRBD1
clone size: .
J gene: TRBJ1-5
CDR3 DNA: TGTGCCAGCAGCGGAGGGACAGGGAACCAGCCCCAGCATTTT
CDR3 protein: CASSGGTGNQPQHF

V gene: TRBV5-1
D gene: TRBD1
clone size: .
J gene: TRBJ2-7
CDR3 DNA: TGCGCCAGCAGCTTGGACGACAGGGTGATCGAGCAGTACTTC
CDR3 protein: CASSLDDRVIEQYF

V gene: TRBV19
D gene: TRBD1
clone size: .
J gene: TRBJ2-3
CDR3 DNA: TGTGCCAGTAGTCCACAGGGGCCGGGCACAGATACGCAGTATTTT
CDR3 protein: CASSPQGPGTDTQYF

V gene: TRBV13
D gene: .
clone size: once
J gene: TRBJ2-5
CDR3 DNA: TGTGCCAGCAGCCTCCCCCAAGAGACCCAGTACTTC
CDR3 protein: CASSLPQETQYF

V gene: TRBV28
D gene: .
clone size: .
J gene: TRBJ2-7
CDR3 DNA: TGTGCCAGCAGTTTATCCAGGGTGGGGGAGCAGTACTTC
CDR3 protein: CASSLSRVGEQYF

V gene: TRBV5-6
D gene: TRBD1
clone size: .
J gene: TRBJ1-6
CDR3 DNA: TGTGCCAGCAGCCCGGACAGGGGTAATTCACCCCTCCACTTT
CDR3 protein: CASSPDRGNSPLHF

V gene: TRBV7-9
D gene: .
clone size: .
J gene: TRBJ1-2
CDR3 DNA: TGTGCCAGCAGCCCCGTCTCGAGAGCCTATGGCTACACCTTC
CDR3 protein: CASSPVSRAYGYTF

V gene: TRBV11-2
D gene: .
clone size: few
J gene: TRBJ2-3
CDR3 DNA: TGTGCCAGCAGCTCCCGACTAGGGCTAGATACGCAGTATTTT
CDR3 protein: CASSSRLGLDTQYF

V gene: TRBV20-1
D gene: .
clone size: .
J gene: TRBJ2-7
CDR3 DNA: TGCAGTGCTAGTTGGATGTCCCCCCGGGACTGGTCATACGAGCAGTACTTC
CDR3 protein: CSASWMSPRDWSYEQYF

V gene: TRBV2
D gene: .
clone size: .
J gene: TRBJ1-1
CDR3 DNA: TGTGCCAGCACCGAAGACAGAATCAACACTGAAGCTTTCTTT
CDR3 protein: CASTEDRINTEAFF

V gene: TRBV18
D gene: TRBD1
clone size: .
J gene: TRBJ1-5
CDR3 DNA: TGTGCCAGCTCGATTACAGGGGATCAGCCCCAGCATTTT
CDR3 protein: CASSITGDQPQHF

V gene: TRBV19
D gene: .
clone size: .
J gene: TRBJ1-4
CDR3 DNA: TGTGCCAGTAACCACTTTAATGAAAAACTGTTTTTT
CDR3 protein: CASNHFNEKLFF

V gene: TRBV5-6
D gene: TRBD2
clone size: .
J gene: TRBJ2-7
CDR3 DNA: TGTGCCAGCAGCCTAGCGGGGGGGCCGGGCGAGCAGTACTTC
CDR3 protein: CASSLAGGPGEQYF

V gene: TRBV5-1
D gene: TRBD1
clone size: .
J gene: TRBJ1-2
CDR3 DNA: TGCGCCAGCAGCTTGGATGGACAGGGCGAGGGGGGCTACACCTTC
CDR3 protein: CASSLDGQGEGGYTF

V gene: TRBV19
D gene: TRBD2
clone size: .
J gene: TRBJ2-1
CDR3 DNA: TGTGCCAGTAGTAATAGCGGGGGGGCCCCTGAGCAGTTCTTC
CDR3 protein: CASSNSGGAPEQFF

V gene: TRBV24-1
D gene: .
clone size: .
J gene: TRBJ1-1
CDR3 DNA: TGTGCCCCGGTACCAACAGGGTATTCGAACACTGAAGCTTTCTTT
CDR3 protein: CAPVPTGYSNTEAFF

V gene: TRBV2
D gene: TRBD2
clone size: .
J gene: TRBJ2-7
CDR3 DNA: TGTGCCAGCCGGACTAGCGGGGGCTACGAGCAGTACTTC
CDR3 protein: CASRTSGGYEQYF

V gene: TRBV19
D gene: .
clone size: .
J gene: TRBJ2-3
CDR3 DNA: TGTGCCAGTAGGTCAACCGGGGGCACAGATACGCAGTATTTT
CDR3 protein: CASRSTGGTDTQYF

V gene: TRBV7-6
D gene: TRBD2
clone size: .
J gene: TRBJ2-7
CDR3 DNA: TGTGCCAGCAGCCCAGCTTCCGGGACTAGCGGGGGTCGCGAGCAGTACTTC
CDR3 protein: CASSPASGTSGGREQYF

V gene: TRBV29-1
D gene: TRBD2
clone size: .
J gene: TRBJ2-1
CDR3 DNA: TGCAGCGTTGTGGGACTAGCGGAAAAATACAATGAGCAGTTCTTC
CDR3 protein: CSVVGLAEKYNEQFF

V gene: TRBV4-1
D gene: TRBD1
clone size: .
J gene: TRBJ2-3
CDR3 DNA: TGCGCCAGCAGCCAGACAGGGGGATTTGGAGATACGCAGTATTTT
CDR3 protein: CASSQTGGFGDTQYF

V gene: TRBV5-1
D gene: .
clone size: .
J gene: TRBJ2-2
CDR3 DNA: TGCGCCAGCAGCTTGCAGCGGTCCTCCACCGGGGAGCTGTTTTTT
CDR3 protein: CASSLQRSSTGELFF

V gene: TRBV29-1
D gene: .
clone size: .
J gene: TRBJ1-2
CDR3 DNA: TGCAGCGTGCGGGACGGTACTAACTATGGCTACACCTTC
CDR3 protein: CSVRDGTNYGYTF

V gene: TRBV19
D gene: .
clone size: .
J gene: TRBJ2-5
CDR3 DNA: TGTGCCACAAAGCGCCATGGGGAGACCCAGTACTTC
CDR3 protein: CATKRHGETQYF

V gene: TRBV10-3
D gene: .
clone size: .
J gene: TRBJ2-2
CDR3 DNA: TGTGCCACAAACAGGGATCAAAACGGGGAGCTGTTTTTT
CDR3 protein: CATNRDQNGELFF

V gene: TRBV16
D gene: .
clone size: .
J gene: TRBJ1-5
CDR3 DNA: TGTGCCAGCAGCCAGGGGAGTATCTATCAGCCCCAGCATTTT
CDR3 protein: CASSQGSIYQPQHF

V gene: TRBV7-2
D gene: TRBD2
clone size: .
J gene: TRBJ2-5
CDR3 DNA: TGTGCCAGCAGCCTGGGACTAGCTACACACCAAGAGACCCAGTACTTC
CDR3 protein: CASSLGLATHQETQYF

V gene: TRBV6-6
D gene: .
clone size: once
J gene: TRBJ1-2
CDR3 DNA: TGTGCCAGCAGTTACTCATTGGGGCAGTTCTATGGCTACACCTTC
CDR3 protein: CASSYSLGQFYGYTF

V gene: TRBV5-1
D gene: .
clone size: .
J gene: TRBJ2-5
CDR3 DNA: TGCGCCAGCAGCTTGGCCGGCGGGGAGACCCAGTACTTC
CDR3 protein: CASSLAGGETQYF